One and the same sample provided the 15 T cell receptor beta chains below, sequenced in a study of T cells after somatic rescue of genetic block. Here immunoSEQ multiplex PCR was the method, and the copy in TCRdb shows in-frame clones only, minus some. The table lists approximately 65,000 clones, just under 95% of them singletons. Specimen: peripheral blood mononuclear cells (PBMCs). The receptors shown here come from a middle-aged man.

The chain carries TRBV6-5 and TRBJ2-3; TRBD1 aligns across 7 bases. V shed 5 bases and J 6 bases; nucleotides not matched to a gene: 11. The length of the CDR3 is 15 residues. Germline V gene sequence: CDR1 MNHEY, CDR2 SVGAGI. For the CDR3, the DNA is TGTGCCAGCAGTCTCCGCCTTCGGACAGGCGATACGCAGTATTTT. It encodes CASSLRLRTGDTQYF.

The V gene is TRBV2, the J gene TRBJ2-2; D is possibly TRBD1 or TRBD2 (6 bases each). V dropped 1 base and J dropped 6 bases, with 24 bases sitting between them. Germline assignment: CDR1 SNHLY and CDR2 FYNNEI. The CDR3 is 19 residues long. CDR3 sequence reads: CASSEGVGGPAGVPGELFF. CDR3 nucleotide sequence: TGTGCCAGCAGTGAAGGGGTGGGGGGCCCCGCCGGGGTTCCCGGGGAGCTGTTTTTT.

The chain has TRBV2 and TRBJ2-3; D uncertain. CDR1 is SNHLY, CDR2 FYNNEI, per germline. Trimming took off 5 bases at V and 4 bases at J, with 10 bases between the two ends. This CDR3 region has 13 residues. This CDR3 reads CASSTDPADTQYF. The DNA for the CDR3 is TGTGCCAGCAGTACGGACCCCGCAGATACGCAGTATTTT.

The CDR3 DNA follows: TGTGCCAGCAGCTTTCCAGGGTTACTAGCGGGGGCCTTACCCTCCTACAATGAGCAGTTCTTC. Amino acid sequence: CASSFPGLLAGALPSYNEQFF. This chain joins TRBV9 and TRBJ2-1, with 11 bases that match TRBD2. V lost 4 bases, J lost 0 bases, and 18 bases stayed unmatched. The CDR3 has 21 amino acids. The germline V gene has CDR1 SGDLS and CDR2 YYNGEE. Full variable domain (missing parts from reference TRBV9 and TRBJ2-1): DSGVTQTPKHLITATGQRVTLRCSPRSGDLSVYWYQQSLDQGLQFLIQYYNGEERAKGNILERFSAQQFPDLHSELNLSSLELGDSALYFCASSFPGLLAGALPSYNEQFFGPGTRLTVL.

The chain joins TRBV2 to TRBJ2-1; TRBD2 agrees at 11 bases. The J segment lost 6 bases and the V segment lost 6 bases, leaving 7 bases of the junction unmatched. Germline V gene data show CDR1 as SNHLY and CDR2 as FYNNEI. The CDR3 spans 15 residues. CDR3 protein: CASSIGLAGPNEQFF. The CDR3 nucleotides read TGTGCCAGCAGCATAGGACTAGCGGGCCCCAATGAGCAGTTCTTC.

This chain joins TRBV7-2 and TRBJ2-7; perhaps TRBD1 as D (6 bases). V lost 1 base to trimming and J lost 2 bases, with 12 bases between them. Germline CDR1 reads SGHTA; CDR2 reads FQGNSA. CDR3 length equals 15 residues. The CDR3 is CASSLDRADPYEQYF. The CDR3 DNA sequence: TGTGCCAGCAGCTTAGACAGGGCGGACCCCTACGAGCAGTACTTC.

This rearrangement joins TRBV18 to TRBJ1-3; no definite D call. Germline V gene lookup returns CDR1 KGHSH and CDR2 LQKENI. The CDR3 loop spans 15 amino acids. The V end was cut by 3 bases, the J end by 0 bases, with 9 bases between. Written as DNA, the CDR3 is TGTGCCAGCTCACCTCAATGGGGCTCTGGAAACACCATATATTTT. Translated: CASSPQWGSGNTIYF.

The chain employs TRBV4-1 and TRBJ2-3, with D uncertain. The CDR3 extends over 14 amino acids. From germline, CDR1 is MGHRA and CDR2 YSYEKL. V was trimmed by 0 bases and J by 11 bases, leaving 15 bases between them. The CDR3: CASSQDQNWIEQYF. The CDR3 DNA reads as TGCGCCAGCAGCCAAGATCAGAACTGGATAGAGCAGTATTTT.

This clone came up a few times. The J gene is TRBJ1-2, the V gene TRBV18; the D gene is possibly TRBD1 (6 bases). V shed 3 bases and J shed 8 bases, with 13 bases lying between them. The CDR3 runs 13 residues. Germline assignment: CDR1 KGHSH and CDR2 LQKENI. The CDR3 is CASSPNRDRGYTF. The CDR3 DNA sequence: TGTGCCAGCTCACCCAACAGGGATCGAGGCTACACCTTC.

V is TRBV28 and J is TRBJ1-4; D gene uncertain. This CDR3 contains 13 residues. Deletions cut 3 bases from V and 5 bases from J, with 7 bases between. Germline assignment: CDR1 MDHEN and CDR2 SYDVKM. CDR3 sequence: CASSFAENEKLFF. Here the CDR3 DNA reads TGTGCCAGCAGTTTTGCTGAGAATGAAAAACTGTTTTTT.

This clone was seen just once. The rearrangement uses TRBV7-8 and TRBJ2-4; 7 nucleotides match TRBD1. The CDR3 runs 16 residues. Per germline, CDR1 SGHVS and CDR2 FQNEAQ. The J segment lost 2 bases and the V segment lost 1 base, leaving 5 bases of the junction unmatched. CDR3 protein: CASSLGYRGTKNIQYF. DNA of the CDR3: TGTGCCAGCAGCTTAGGTTACAGGGGAACCAAAAACATTCAGTACTTC.

CDR3 DNA sequence: TGTGCCAGTGGGGGCCATAGCAATCAGCCCCAGCATTTT. The encoded protein is CASGGHSNQPQHF. V and J are TRBV28 and TRBJ1-5, with D possibly TRBD1 on 6 matching bases. V lost 9 bases to trimming and J lost 0 bases, with 9 bases between them. Germline V lookup: CDR1 MDHEN, CDR2 SYDVKM. CDR3 length equals 13 residues.

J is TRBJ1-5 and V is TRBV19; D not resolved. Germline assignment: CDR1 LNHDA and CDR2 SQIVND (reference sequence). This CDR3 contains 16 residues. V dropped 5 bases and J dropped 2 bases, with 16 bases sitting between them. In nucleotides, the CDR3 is TGTGCCAGTAGTTCCCCTACTCGGACGGGCAATCAGCCCCAGCATTTT. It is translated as CASSSPTRTGNQPQHF. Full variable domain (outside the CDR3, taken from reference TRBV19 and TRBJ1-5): DGGITQSPKYLFRKEGQNVTLSCEQNLNHDAMYWYRQDPGQGLRLIYYSQIVNDFQKGDIAEGYSVSREKKESFPLTVTSAQKNPTAFYLCASSSPTRTGNQPQHFGDGTRLSIL.

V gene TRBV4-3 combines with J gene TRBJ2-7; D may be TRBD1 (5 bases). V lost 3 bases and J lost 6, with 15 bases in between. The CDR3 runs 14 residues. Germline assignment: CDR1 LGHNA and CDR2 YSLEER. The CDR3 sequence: CASSHLPTVGEQYF. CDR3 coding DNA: TGCGCCAGCAGCCACCTACCGACAGTGGGCGAGCAGTACTTC.

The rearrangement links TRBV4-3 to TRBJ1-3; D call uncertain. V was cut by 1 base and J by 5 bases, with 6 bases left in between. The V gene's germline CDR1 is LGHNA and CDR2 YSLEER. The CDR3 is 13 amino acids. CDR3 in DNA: TGCGCCAGCAGCCAAGCGGTGAGAAACACCATATATTTT. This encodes CASSQAVRNTIYF.